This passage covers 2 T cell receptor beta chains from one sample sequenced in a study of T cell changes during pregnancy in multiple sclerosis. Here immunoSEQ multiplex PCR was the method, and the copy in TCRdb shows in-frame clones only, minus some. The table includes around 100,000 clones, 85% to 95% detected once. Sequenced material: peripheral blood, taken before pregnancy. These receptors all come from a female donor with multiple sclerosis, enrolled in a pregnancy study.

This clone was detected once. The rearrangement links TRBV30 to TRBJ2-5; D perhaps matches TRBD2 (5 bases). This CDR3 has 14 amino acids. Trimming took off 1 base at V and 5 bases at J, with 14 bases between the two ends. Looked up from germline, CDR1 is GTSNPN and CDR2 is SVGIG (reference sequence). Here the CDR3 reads CAWSGWETGETQYF. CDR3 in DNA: TGTGCCTGGAGTGGGTGGGAGACGGGGGAGACCCAGTACTTC.

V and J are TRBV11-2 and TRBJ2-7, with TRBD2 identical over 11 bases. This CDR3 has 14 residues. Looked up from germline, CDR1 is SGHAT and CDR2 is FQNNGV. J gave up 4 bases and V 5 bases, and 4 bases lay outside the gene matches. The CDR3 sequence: CASSLLAGAYEQYF. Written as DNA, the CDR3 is TGTGCCAGCAGCCTACTAGCGGGAGCTTACGAGCAGTACTTC. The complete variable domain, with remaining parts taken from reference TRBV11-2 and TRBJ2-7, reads EAGVAQSPRYKIIEKRQSVAFWCNPISGHATLYWYQQILGQGPKLLIQFQNNGVVDDSQLPKDRFSAERLKGVDSTLKIQPAKLEDSAVYLCASSLLAGAYEQYFGPGTRLTVT.